This T cell receptor (beta chain) is drawn from a study of early stage breast cancer tumors. Study context: Of some 17 invasive breast tumors, twelve were hormone receptor-positive, HER2-negative. Among around twelve ER+/PR+/HER2- tumors, eight were ductal, four lobular.

Whole-study results and caveats: Commonly generated sequences made up most enriched TCRB sequences shared between patients. Comparing each tissue with blood distinguished tumor from normal in most of the 16 patients.

TCRdb's copy holds only in-frame clones and misses some; the assay was immunoSEQ multiplex PCR. The sample gives about 28,000 clones, roughly three fifths of which show up once; 8.5% is in the top ten. The CDR3 sequence is 14 residues long. Germline-derived CDR1 and CDR2 are MNHNS and SASEGT. Trimming cost V 2 bases and J 3 bases, with 9 bases left between them. For this clone: Its antigen is as yet unknown.

The chain combines TRBV6-1 with TRBJ2-3; perhaps TRBD2 as D (5 bases). Sequencing was done on a sample of breast tumor tissue. This clonotype originated in a person aged 45-65 years with breast cancer. The chain's CDR3 is CASSEITSTDTQYF. The CDR3 nucleotides read TGTGCCAGCAGTGAAATAACTAGTACAGATACGCAGTATTTT.